The clone carrying this T cell receptor (beta chain) has at least ten counts. These data are taken from a study of neurological immune-mediated disorders. The cDNA was synthesized by means of template-switch 5'RACE, which was carried out with 10-nucleotide random UMIs. In each sequencing run, over 180 million TCR-beta sequences were generated from 15-18 subjects. From the 5' RACE reads, TCRdb called clonotypes with MiXCR, one entry per CDR3 protein. The sample yields tens of thousands of distinct CDR3 sequences, roughly 10% seen once. V lost 7 bases and J lost 6; bases outside the gene matches: 6. The CDR3 consists of 13 residues. Looked up from germline, CDR1 is MNHNS and CDR2 is SASEGT. Time point reported: longitudinal time-point 1 (baseline). Individuals who volunteered at a blood bank located in Maryland, USA, made up the group of healthy controls.

The sequence was collected from a woman in her forties in good health. V usage is TRBV6-1 and J usage is TRBJ1-1; the match to TRBD1 covers 9 bases. Sample: PBMCs. In DNA form, the CDR3 reads TGTGCCAGCACTCCCACAGGGGGCGCTGAAGCTTTCTTT. Its translation: CASTPTGGAEAFF.